The 2 T cell receptor beta chains below come from one sample, sequenced in a study of Graves' ophthalmopathy and Graves' hyperthyroidism. The authors amplified TCR beta CDR3 regions, and they did so from RNA transcripts for repertoire sequencing. First-round RT-PCR with HTBI primers preceded a second-round multiplex PCR. TCRdb called the multiplex PCR reads again in MiXCR, with one record for every CDR3 protein. Among 500,000 to 600,000 distinct CDR3 sequences listed, about 35% were seen once. What was sequenced was peripheral blood or thyroid tissue (not recorded which). Receptor source: an adult man with Graves' hyperthyroidism.

This clonotype was recorded many times. This sequence joins TRBV4-1 and TRBJ1-1, with D perhaps matching TRBD1 (5 bases). The CDR3 loop spans 14 amino acids. V was clipped by 5 bases and J by 0 bases, with 10 bases between them. Germline lookup yields CDR1 MGHRA and CDR2 YSYEKL. The CDR3 region is CASSSGPLNTEAFF. The CDR3 nucleotides read TGCGCCAGCAGCTCGGGACCCTTGAACACTGAAGCTTTCTTT.

The rearrangement uses TRBV10-3 and TRBJ1-6; 10 bases are shared with TRBD1. V lost 4 bases to trimming and J lost 11 bases; unmatched junction nucleotides: 11. This CDR3 region has 16 residues. Germline V gene sequence: CDR1 ENHRY, CDR2 SYGVKD. The CDR3 bases are TGTGCCATCAGTGCGTCTGGGGGACAGGGGAATCCACCCCTCCACTTT. It codes for CAISASGGQGNPPLHF.